This T cell receptor (beta chain) derives from a study of T cells in Graves' hyperthyroidism and ophthalmopathy (dated by TCRdb to about 2019). About the full investigation: Peripheral blood was collected at initial diagnosis, before any treatment. To identify distinguishing TCR V-J signatures, a discovery cohort of 90 to 100 patients was used, comprising some 45 with Graves' ophthalmopathy and around 57 with stable Graves' hyperthyroidism. Prospective prediction of ophthalmopathy was tested in an independent validation cohort consisting of under 20 hyperthyroidism patients and approximately 16 patients who later progressed to ophthalmopathy. The approximately 97 discovery patients were randomly divided into training and test sets at a 7:3 ratio. Thyroid tissue and blood T-cell repertoires from roughly six Graves' hyperthyroidism patients were also compared in the study. Following sampling, methimazole starting at 30 mg daily was given to hyperthyroidism patients, and high-dose intravenous methylprednisolone was given to ophthalmopathy patients. TCR Vbeta CDR3 sequencing of roughly 140 peripheral blood samples (roughly 41 ophthalmopathy, 75 hyperthyroidism and roughly 17 progressor patients) is reported in the paper.

This clonotype was seen ten or more times. Which antigen it targets is not known. No base quality information exists; no much larger clone differs at one position. Results the study describes overall, beyond this receptor: No statistical method was used to set the sample size in advance, and investigators knew the group allocation. A 13 V-J signature model separated ophthalmopathy from stable hyperthyroidism, with about 88% sensitivity and approximately 81% specificity in cross-validation and 80%/75% in testing. In validation, the model predicted progression to ophthalmopathy a median of 6.5 months before onset, with roughly 68% sensitivity and just under 75% specificity. Most expanded thyroid clonotypes (frequency above 0.001) were also detected in blood, suggesting blood repertoires may reflect thyroid immune responses.

TCR beta CDR3 regions were amplified from RNA transcripts. The TCR CDR3 was subjected to a first round of RT-PCR using the HTBI primer set and the Qiagen OneStep RT-PCR kit. The libraries were constructed in a second round of multiplex PCR and then size-selected and purified. Sequencing of the libraries was done on an Illumina HiSeq2000 using paired-end 100 bp reads. The authors' analysis ran thus. SOAPnuke was used to process the raw data, with reads discarded if the reads contained adapters or uncalled bases, had a mean Phred below 15, or lacked an exact constant-primer or identifier match. High-quality paired reads were merged using COPE v1.2.5, and each unique nucleotide sequence was defined as a clonotype. MiTCR v1.1 was used to align clonotypes to the IMGT TRBV, TRBD and TRBJ reference segments. The analysis included only V-J combinations with a frequency above 0.0001, which together covered more than 99% of the repertoires. A TCS score was defined as the ratio of F50 (clonal expansion) to E x V (chaos), with BLOSUM62-based TCRdist applied between CDR3 peptides within each V-J. Welch's t-statistics and random forest reduced around 520 V-J features to under 15, which were used in a naive Bayes classifier (R e1071). TCRdb itself trimmed the public reads at Q25 with fastp, ran MiXCR and retained productive beta chains. Each entry merges the rows of one CDR3 protein and shows their most common DNA and genes. What appears here as the V and J calls and clone size reflects TCRdb's work, not the paper's. This sample lists some 360,000 distinct CDR3 sequences; around 13% were detected once. The top ten clones comprise 9.5% to 12% of the sample.

Stable Graves' hyperthyroidism was defined as the absence of progression to ophthalmopathy over 18 months of follow-up. Hyperthyroidism patients were newly diagnosed, with disease duration under 2 months, and aged 18 to 65 years. Patients with uncontrolled infections, other autoimmune diseases, pregnancy or lactation were excluded. Diagnoses relied on clinical symptoms, serum thyroxine and TRAb, thyroid ultrasound and orbital computed tomography. PBMCs were isolated from around 10 ml of fresh peripheral blood by Ficoll-Paque density gradient centrifugation. Total RNA was extracted with Trizol reagent, and quality was checked on an Agilent 2100 Bioanalyzer. For CDR1 and CDR2, the germline V gene (reference sequence) lists GTSNPN and SVGIG. From the cysteine through the phenylalanine, the CDR3 covers 10 amino acids. The entry retains the CDR3 DNA only, 30 bases that are in frame from base 1. V is cut by 1 base and J by 9 bases, and the space between the germline ends is 5 bases.

The sample taken for sequencing was blood. This receptor was identified in an older woman with Graves' hyperthyroidism. The sequence links TRBV30 to TRBJ2-3; the D gene is possibly TRBD1, with 5 bases matching. The bases read TGTGCCTGGAGTGCAGGGACGCAGTATTTT. Its translation reads: CAWSAGTQYF.